This TCR beta chain derives from a study of response to subunit inactivated influenza vaccine (dated by TCRdb to the late 2010s). Regarding the complete study: Deep quantitative T cell receptor repertoire profiling was used in the study to track responses to a trivalent subunit inactivated influenza vaccine. General study outcomes and caveats: The authors suggested that each seasonal influenza vaccination may recruit only a limited number of new T cells.

Many counts were recorded for this clonotype. No cognate antigen has been identified for it. No base qualities exist here, and no much larger clone lies one base off it. V lost 4 bases and J lost 16 bases; the stretch between them is 23 bases long. From the germline V gene, CDR1 is MGHRA and CDR2 is YSYEKL. Its CDR3 holds 14 amino acids, cysteine through phenylalanine. Only CDR3 DNA is held: 42 bases, read in frame from base 1. Libraries were prepared through RT-PCR. TCRdb shows the sequencer as Illumina HiSeq 2500. TCRdb passed the public sequencing reads through fastp at Q25 and MiXCR, retaining productive beta sequences. Rows merge per CDR3 protein into single entries with the most common DNA and genes. The sample profile shows approximately 160,000 distinct CDR3 sequences; about 10% of them were found once. Under 40% of the sample comes from the top ten.

The chain employs TRBV4-1 and TRBJ2-1, with the identity of the D gene unclear. Sample: CD8+ T cells sorted from PBMCs, taken around 2 years after vaccination. The receptor comes from a man aged 45 to 70 who received an inactivated influenza vaccine. Donor details come from another sample of the same person, matched by shared clones. The CDR3 region has the sequence CASSRPQAGASKFF. The nucleotide sequence is TGCGCCAGCAGCCGCCCCCAGGCAGGCGCCAGCAAATTCTTC.